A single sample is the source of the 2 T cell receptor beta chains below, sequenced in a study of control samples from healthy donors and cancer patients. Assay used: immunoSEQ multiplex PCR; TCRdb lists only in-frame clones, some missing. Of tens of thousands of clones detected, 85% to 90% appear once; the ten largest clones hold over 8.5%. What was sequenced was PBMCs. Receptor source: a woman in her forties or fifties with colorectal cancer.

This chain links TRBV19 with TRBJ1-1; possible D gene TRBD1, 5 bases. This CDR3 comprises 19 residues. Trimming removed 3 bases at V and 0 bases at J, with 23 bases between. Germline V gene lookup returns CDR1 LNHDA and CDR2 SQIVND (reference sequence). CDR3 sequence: CASSIPPDTLTSMNTEAFF. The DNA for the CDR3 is TGTGCCAGTAGTATCCCCCCGGACACCCTAACATCCATGAACACTGAAGCTTTCTTT.

The CDR3 DNA is TGTGCCAGCAGCCAAAGCCCAGGGGTAAATGAGCAGTTCTTC. Protein: CASSQSPGVNEQFF. This chain links TRBV3-1 (or the pseudogene TRBV3-2) with TRBJ2-1; D is perhaps TRBD1 (6 bases). CDR3 length: 14 residues. Looked up from germline, CDR1 is LGHDT and CDR2 is YNNKEL (reference sequence). Trimming shortened V by 2 bases and J by 7 bases, and 12 bases separated the two germline ends.